Below, one TCR beta chain is given with its context. There is no known antigen for this receptor. Per-base qualities were not stored, and no clone one base away is much larger. To prepare the library, 5' RACE was applied. The listed sequencing device is Illumina HiSeq 2000. A universal primer binding site was added through template switching, and the final cDNA carried a unique molecular identifier so that TCR cDNA molecules could be counted accurately. First-strand cDNA for TCR alpha and beta chains was synthesized from specific primers in the conserved constant-segment region. To control for contamination, every cDNA library carried two barcodes: a SMART-Mk sample barcode plus Illumina barcodes. TruSeq adapter sequences along with Illumina sample barcodes were introduced in two successive PCR steps. TCR alpha and beta cDNA libraries were sequenced on the Illumina HiSeq platform with custom primers. As for how the authors treated the data: Unique molecular identifiers were extracted from raw reads with MiGEC, and CDR3 positions were determined with MiXCR. For each individual, recombination models were inferred using an EM algorithm with the repgenHMM and IGoR tools. The analysis of shared clonotypes was done with the tcR package in R, with sharing normalized by the product of cloneset sizes. Out-of-frame nonproductive sequences were analyzed to study raw recombination free of thymic and clonal selection effects. Through fastp at Q25 and MiXCR, TCRdb rebuilt clones from the public reads, retaining in-frame beta chains. Here each entry gathers all rows of one CDR3 protein and keeps the most common genes and DNA. TCRdb's processing, not the study's, gives the V and J calls here. The sample table contains 700,000 to 950,000 distinct CDR3 sequences; only one count was recorded for 9% to 15% of them. The ten largest clones take up around 1.6% of the sample.

The sample originates from a study of identical twins (dated by TCRdb to 2015 to 2016). In the study overall: TCR alpha and beta repertoires from monozygotic twins, unrelated adults of various ages and cord blood were deep-sequenced to test whether fetal clonotypes persist. To rule out contamination, the twin experiments were replicated at different times with different library preparation protocols. On the study overall, not on this receptor specifically: Abundant cord blood beta clonotypes carried fewer insertions; young adult naive repertoires showed a weaker similar trend, while memory repertoires showed none. In beta out-of-frame sequences, excess twin sharing was weaker, because having fewer shared sequences lowered the signal-to-noise ratio. Zero-insertion analyses could be partly confounded by invariant T cells such as MAIT and iNKT, though diverse VJ usage argued against such confounding for most clonotypes. Because the same donors could not be followed over many years, the conclusions depended on cross-sectional statistical analysis. In monozygotic twins, out-of-frame TCR alpha sharing was systematically underestimated by recombination models, although the models agreed with sharing between unrelated individuals. Compared with coincidental sharing between unrelated individuals, out-of-frame TCR alpha sequences shared between twins showed an excess of sequences with low generation probability.

From V the trimming removes 1 base and from J it removes 5 bases, while the gene matches leave 7 bases of the junction unaccounted for. As encoded in the germline V gene (reference sequence), CDR1 is DFQATT while CDR2 is SNEGSKA. The CDR3 contains 16 residues, cysteine and phenylalanine counted. The only DNA kept is the CDR3, 48 bases in frame from the first base. Every donor was a healthy Caucasian. The twin cohort consisted of three pairs of female monozygotic twins, all aged about 18 to 29 years. RNA for TCR libraries was isolated from peripheral blood mononuclear cells. In addition, the sample was reused for a study of yellow fever vaccine responses in identical twins. As the second publication notes: According to the authors, in identical twins the way T cells responded to vaccination appeared partly convergent and partly personalized. In identical twins, the study followed T cell clones that responded to the vaccine with precision.

Sequencing was performed on PBMCs. The TCR sequence derives from a woman between 18 and 30 years old in good health. This chain is built from TRBV20-1 and TRBJ2-1; 11 central nucleotides agree with TRBD2. The nucleotide sequence reads as follows: TGCAGTGCTAGAGTTGTAGCGGGAGGGCCGAACAATGAGCAGTTCTTC. Translated, this gives CSARVVAGGPNNEQFF.